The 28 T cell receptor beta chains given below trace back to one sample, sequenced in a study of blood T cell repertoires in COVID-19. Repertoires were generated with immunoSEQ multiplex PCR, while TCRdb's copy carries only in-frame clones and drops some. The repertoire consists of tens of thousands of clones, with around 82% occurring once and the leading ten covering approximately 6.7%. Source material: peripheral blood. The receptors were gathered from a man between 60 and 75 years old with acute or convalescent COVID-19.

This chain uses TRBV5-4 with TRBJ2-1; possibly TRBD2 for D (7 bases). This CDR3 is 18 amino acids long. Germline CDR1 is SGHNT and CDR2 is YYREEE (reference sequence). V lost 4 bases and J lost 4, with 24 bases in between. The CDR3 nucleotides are TGTGCCAGCAGCCCCCTAAGGGGGGGGGACGCTTTATACAATGAGCAGTTCTTC. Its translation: CASSPLRGGDALYNEQFF.

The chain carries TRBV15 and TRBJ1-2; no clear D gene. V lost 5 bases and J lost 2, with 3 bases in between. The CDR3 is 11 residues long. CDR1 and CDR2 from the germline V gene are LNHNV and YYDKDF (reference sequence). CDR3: CATSGNYGYTF. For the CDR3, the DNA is TGTGCCACCAGCGGCAACTATGGCTACACCTTC. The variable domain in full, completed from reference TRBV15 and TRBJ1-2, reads DAMVIQNPRYQVTQFGKPVTLSCSQTLNHNVMYWYQQKSSQAPKLLFHYYDKDFNNEADTPDNFQSRRPNTSFCFLDIRSPGLGDTAMYLCATSGNYGYTFGSGTRLTVV.

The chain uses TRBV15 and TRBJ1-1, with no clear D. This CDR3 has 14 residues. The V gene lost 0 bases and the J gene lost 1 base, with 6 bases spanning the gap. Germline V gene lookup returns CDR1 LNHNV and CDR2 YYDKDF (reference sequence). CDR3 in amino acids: CATSRDRGNTEAFF. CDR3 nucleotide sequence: TGTGCCACCAGCAGAGATCGGGGGAACACTGAAGCTTTCTTT.

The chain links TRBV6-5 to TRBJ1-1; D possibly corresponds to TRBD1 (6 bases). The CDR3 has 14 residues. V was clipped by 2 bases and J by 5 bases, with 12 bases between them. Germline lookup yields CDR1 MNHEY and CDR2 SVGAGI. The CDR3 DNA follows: TGTGCCAGCAGTTACCTCAACAGGGCTACTGAAGCTTTCTTT. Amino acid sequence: CASSYLNRATEAFF.

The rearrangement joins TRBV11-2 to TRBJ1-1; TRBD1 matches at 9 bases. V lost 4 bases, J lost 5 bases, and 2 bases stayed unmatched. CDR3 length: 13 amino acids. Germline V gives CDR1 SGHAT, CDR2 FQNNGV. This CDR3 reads CASSSGTGTEAFF. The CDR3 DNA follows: TGTGCCAGCAGCTCCGGGACAGGGACTGAAGCTTTCTTT.

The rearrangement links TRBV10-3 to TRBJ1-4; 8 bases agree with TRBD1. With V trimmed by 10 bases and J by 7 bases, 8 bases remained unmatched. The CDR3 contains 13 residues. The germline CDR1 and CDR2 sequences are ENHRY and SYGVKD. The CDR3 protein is CATLPGTGEKLFF. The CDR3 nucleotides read TGTGCCACCCTACCAGGGACAGGTGAAAAACTGTTTTTT.

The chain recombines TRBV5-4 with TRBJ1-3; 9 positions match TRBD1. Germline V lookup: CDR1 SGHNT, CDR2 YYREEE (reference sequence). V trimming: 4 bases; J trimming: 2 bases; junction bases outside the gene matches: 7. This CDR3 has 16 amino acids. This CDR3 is CASSGDRDRAGNTIYF. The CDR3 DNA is TGTGCCAGCAGCGGGGACCGGGACAGGGCTGGAAACACCATATATTTT. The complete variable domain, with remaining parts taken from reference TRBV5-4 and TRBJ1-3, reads ETGVTQSPTHLIKTRGQQVTLRCSSQSGHNTVSWYQQALGQGPQFIFQYYREEENGRGNFPPRFSGLQFPNYSSELNVNALELDDSALYLCASSGDRDRAGNTIYFGEGSWLTVV.

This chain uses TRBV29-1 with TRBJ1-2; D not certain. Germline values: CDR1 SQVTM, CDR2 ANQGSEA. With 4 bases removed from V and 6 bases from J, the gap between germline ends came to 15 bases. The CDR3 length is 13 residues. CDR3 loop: CSVGEVVWNGYTF. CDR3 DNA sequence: TGCAGCGTTGGCGAGGTGGTGTGGAATGGCTACACCTTC.

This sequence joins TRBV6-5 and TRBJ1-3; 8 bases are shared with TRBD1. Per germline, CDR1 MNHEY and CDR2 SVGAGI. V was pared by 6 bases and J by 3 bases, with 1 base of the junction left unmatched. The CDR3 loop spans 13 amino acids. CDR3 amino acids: CASRQGGGNTIYF. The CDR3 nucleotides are TGTGCCAGCAGACAGGGGGGTGGAAACACCATATATTTT.

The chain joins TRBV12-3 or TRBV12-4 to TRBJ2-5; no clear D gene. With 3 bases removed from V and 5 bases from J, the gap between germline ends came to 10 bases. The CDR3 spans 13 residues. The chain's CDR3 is CASSLRLVETQYF. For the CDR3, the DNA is TGTGCCAGCAGTTTGCGGCTAGTGGAGACCCAGTACTTC.

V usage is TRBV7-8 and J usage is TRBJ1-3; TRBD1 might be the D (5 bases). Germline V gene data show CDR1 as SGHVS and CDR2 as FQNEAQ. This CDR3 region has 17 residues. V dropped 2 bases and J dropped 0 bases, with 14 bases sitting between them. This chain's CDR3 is CASSLSPGIYSGNTIYF. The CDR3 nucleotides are TGTGCCAGCAGCTTATCACCAGGGATCTACTCTGGAAACACCATATATTTT.

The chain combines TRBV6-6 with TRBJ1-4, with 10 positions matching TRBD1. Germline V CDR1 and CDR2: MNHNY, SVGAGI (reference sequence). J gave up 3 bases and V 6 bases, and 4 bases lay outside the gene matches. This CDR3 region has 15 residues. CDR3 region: CASSVGTGANEKLFF. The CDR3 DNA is TGTGCCAGCAGCGTCGGGACAGGGGCTAATGAAAAACTGTTTTTT.

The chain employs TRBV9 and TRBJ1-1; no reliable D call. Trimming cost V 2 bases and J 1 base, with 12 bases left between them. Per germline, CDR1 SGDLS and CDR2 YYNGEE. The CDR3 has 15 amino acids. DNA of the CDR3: TGTGCCAGCAGCGTGTTAGGGCGGGGGAACACTGAAGCTTTCTTT. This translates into CASSVLGRGNTEAFF.

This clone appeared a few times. This CDR3 is CASSFRGGTGELFF. CDR3 in DNA: TGTGCCAGCAGCTTCAGGGGCGGCACCGGGGAGCTGTTTTTT. The V and J genes are TRBV5-4 and TRBJ2-2; TRBD1 might be the D (6 bases). Germline loops: CDR1 SGHNT, CDR2 YYREEE (reference sequence). The V end lost 2 bases, the J end lost 4 bases, and 9 bases lay between the germline ends. This CDR3 has 14 residues. The complete variable domain, with remaining parts taken from reference TRBV5-4 and TRBJ2-2, reads ETGVTQSPTHLIKTRGQQVTLRCSSQSGHNTVSWYQQALGQGPQFIFQYYREEENGRGNFPPRFSGLQFPNYSSELNVNALELDDSALYLCASSFRGGTGELFFGEGSRLTVL.

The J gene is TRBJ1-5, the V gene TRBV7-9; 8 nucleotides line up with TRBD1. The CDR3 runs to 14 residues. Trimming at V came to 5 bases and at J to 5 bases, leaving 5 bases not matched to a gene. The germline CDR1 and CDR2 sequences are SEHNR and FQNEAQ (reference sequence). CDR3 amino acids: CASSQDRGDQPQHF. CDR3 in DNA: TGTGCCAGCAGCCAAGACAGGGGTGATCAGCCCCAGCATTTT.

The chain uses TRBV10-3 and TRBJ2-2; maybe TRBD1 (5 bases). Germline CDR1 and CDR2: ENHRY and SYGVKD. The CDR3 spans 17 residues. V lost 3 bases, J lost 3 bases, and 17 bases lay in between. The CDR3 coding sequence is TGTGCCATCAGTGACCCTATTAAGGGGCCGCACACCGGGGAGCTGTTTTTT. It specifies CAISDPIKGPHTGELFF.

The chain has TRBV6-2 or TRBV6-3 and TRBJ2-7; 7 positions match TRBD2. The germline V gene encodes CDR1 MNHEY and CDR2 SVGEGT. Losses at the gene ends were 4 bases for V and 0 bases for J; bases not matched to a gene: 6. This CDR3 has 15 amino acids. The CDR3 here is CASSSHRTSSYEQYF. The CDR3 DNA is TGTGCCAGCAGTTCCCATAGGACTAGCTCCTACGAGCAGTACTTC.

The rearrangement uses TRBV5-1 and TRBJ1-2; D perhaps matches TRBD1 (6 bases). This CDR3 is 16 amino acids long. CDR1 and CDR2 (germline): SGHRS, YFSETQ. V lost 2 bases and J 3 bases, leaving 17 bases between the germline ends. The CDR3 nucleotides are TGCGCCAGCAGCTTTACAGGGCATTCCGATGACTATGGCTACACCTTC. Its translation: CASSFTGHSDDYGYTF.

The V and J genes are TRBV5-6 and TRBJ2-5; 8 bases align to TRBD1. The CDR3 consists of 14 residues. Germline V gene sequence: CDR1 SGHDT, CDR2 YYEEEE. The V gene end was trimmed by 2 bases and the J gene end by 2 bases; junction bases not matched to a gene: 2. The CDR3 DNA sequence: TGTGCCAGCAGCTTTCGGGACAGGCAAGAGACCCAGTACTTC. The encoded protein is CASSFRDRQETQYF. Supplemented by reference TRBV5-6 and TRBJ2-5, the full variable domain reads DAGVTQSPTHLIKTRGQQVTLRCSPKSGHDTVSWYQQALGQGPQFIFQYYEEEERQRGNFPDRFSGHQFPNYSSELNVNALLLGDSALYLCASSFRDRQETQYFGPGTRLLVL.

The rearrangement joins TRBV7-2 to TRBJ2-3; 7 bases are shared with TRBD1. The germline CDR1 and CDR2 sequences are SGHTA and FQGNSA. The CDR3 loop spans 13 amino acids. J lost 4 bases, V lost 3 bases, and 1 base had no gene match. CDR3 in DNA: TGTGCCAGCAGCTTTACAGGGGCAGATACGCAGTATTTT. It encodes CASSFTGADTQYF.

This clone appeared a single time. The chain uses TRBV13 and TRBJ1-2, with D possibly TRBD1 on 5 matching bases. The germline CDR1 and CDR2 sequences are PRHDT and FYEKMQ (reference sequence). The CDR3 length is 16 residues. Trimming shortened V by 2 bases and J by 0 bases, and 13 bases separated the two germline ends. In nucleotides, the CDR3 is TGTGCCAGCAGCTTAAGTCAGGGCCTCCCTAACTATGGCTACACCTTC. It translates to CASSLSQGLPNYGYTF.

The CDR3 loop is CASSIRGYNTEAFF. The CDR3 DNA follows: TGTGCCAGTAGTATCCGGGGTTACAACACTGAAGCTTTCTTT. The chain uses TRBV19 and TRBJ1-1; unclear D gene. Germline CDR1 reads LNHDA; CDR2 reads SQIVND (reference sequence). Trimming shortened V by 3 bases and J by 2 bases, and 10 bases separated the two germline ends. The CDR3 is 14 residues long.

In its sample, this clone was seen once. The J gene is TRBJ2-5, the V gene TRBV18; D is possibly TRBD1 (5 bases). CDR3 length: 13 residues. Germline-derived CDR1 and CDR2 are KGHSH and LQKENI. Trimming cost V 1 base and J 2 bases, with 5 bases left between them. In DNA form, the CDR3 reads TGTGCCAGCTCACCACAGGGGCAAGAGACCCAGTACTTC. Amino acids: CASSPQGQETQYF. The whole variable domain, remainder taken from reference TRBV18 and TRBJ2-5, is NAGVMQNPRHLVRRRGQEARLRCSPMKGHSHVYWYRQLPEEGLKFMVYLQKENIIDESGMPKERFSAEFPKEGPSILRIQQVVRGDSAAYFCASSPQGQETQYFGPGTRLLVL.

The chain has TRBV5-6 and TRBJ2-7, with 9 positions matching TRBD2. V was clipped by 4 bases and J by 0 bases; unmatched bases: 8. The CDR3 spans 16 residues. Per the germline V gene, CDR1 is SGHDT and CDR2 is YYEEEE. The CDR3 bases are TGTGCCAGCAGCCATCTTAGACTAGCGGCCTCCTACGAGCAGTACTTC. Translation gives CASSHLRLAASYEQYF.

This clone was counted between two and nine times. The DNA of the CDR3 is TGCAGTGCTAGTGCGGAAAACAGCTACGAGCAGTACTTC. This sequence encodes CSASAENSYEQYF. The rearrangement uses TRBV20-1 and TRBJ2-7, with D uncertain. Per germline, CDR1 DFQATT and CDR2 SNEGSKA (reference sequence). V lost 3 bases to trimming and J lost 3 bases, with 12 bases between them. CDR3 length equals 13 residues.

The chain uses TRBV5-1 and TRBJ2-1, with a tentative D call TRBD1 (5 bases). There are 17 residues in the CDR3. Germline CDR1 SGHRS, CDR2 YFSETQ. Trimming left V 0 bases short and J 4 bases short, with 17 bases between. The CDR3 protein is CASSLGSSQGAYNEQFF. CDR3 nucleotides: TGCGCCAGCAGCTTGGGGTCTTCGCAGGGCGCTTACAATGAGCAGTTCTTC.

The CDR3 region is CASNPDSYNEQFF. The CDR3 DNA reads TGTGCCAGCAACCCAGACAGTTACAATGAGCAGTTCTTC. The chain joins TRBV6-2 or TRBV6-3 to TRBJ2-1; D might be TRBD1 (5 bases). Trimming cost V 7 bases and J 4 bases, with 11 bases left between them. The CDR3 runs to 13 residues. CDR1 and CDR2 from the germline V gene are MNHEY and SVGEGT.

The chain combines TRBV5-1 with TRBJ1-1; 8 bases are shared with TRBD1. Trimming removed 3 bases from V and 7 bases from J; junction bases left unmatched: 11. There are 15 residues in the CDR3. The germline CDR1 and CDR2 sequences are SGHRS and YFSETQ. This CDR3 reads CASSYVSGQGSEAFF. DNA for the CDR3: TGCGCCAGCAGCTACGTTTCCGGACAGGGAAGTGAAGCTTTCTTT.